Listed here are 10 T cell receptor beta chains from one sample, sequenced in a study of shared clonotypes between healthy human individuals. Assay: immunoSEQ multiplex PCR; the TCRdb copy retains only in-frame clones and omits some. The table records millions of clones, around nine tenths of them present only once. Source material: naive CD4+ T cells sorted from blood. Subset defined: CD45RA+ positively selected. These receptors came from a young man in good health.

Remarks on this clone: The same CDR3 can be traced to other DNA sequences in this sample. The CDR3: CASSLRGAYEQYF. The CDR3 region has the DNA TGTGCCAGCAGCTTAAGGGGGGCTTACGAGCAGTACTTC. The chain combines TRBV11-2 with TRBJ2-7; D might be TRBD1 or TRBD2, each matching 6 bases. CDR3 size: 13 residues. Germline V lookup: CDR1 SGHAT, CDR2 FQNNGV. Trimming left V 2 bases short and J 4 bases short, with 9 bases between.

The chain links TRBV7-2 to TRBJ2-7; the D is unclear. The CDR3 totals 11 residues. The germline V gene has CDR1 SGHTA and CDR2 FQGNSA. V was cut by 2 bases and J by 9 bases, with 8 bases left in between. For the CDR3, the DNA is TGTGCCAGCAGCTTACTCGCGGTGCAGTACTTC. Amino acids: CASSLLAVQYF. The entire variable domain, with the rest obtained from reference TRBV7-2 and TRBJ2-7, is as follows: GAGVSQSPSNKVTEKGKDVELRCDPISGHTALYWYRQSLGQGLEFLIYFQGNSAPDKSGLPSDRFSAERTGGSVSTLTIQRTQQEDSAVYLCASSLLAVQYFGPGTRLTVT.

This sequence joins TRBV5-8 and TRBJ2-7, with D possibly called TRBD1 or TRBD2 (5 bases each). This CDR3 has 14 residues. V was cut by 4 bases and J by 3 bases, with 14 bases left in between. The germline CDR1 and CDR2 sequences are SGHTS and YDEGEE. The CDR3 protein is CASSHRDGNYEQYF. The CDR3 DNA reads TGTGCCAGCAGCCACCGGGACGGAAACTACGAGCAGTACTTC.

The genes are TRBV19 and TRBJ2-3; 7 positions agree with TRBD1. With 2 bases clipped from V and 8 bases from J, the junction kept 16 bases outside the gene matches. The CDR3 loop spans 17 amino acids. Germline CDR1 and CDR2: LNHDA and SQIVND (reference sequence). The CDR3 region is CASSITRTGGQGGTQYF. The CDR3 DNA reads TGTGCCAGTAGTATAACGAGGACAGGAGGCCAAGGGGGTACGCAGTATTTT.

On this clone itself: Other nucleotide sequences from this sample produce the same CDR3. The V gene is TRBV5-1, the J gene TRBJ1-4; 7 bases are a match to TRBD1. V trimming: 4 bases; J trimming: 5 bases; junction bases outside the gene matches: 5. The CDR3 loop spans 14 amino acids. Germline CDR1 SGHRS, CDR2 YFSETQ. The CDR3 DNA is TGCGCCAGCAGCAGTCAGGGGGGGAATGAAAAACTGTTTTTT. This codes for CASSSQGGNEKLFF.

This clone appeared once. The V call is TRBV5-1, the J call TRBJ2-2; 8 nucleotides align to TRBD1. The germline V gene encodes CDR1 SGHRS and CDR2 YFSETQ. After removal of 4 bases from V and 4 bases from J, the junction contained 6 bases not matched to a gene. CDR3 length: 15 amino acids. Written as DNA, the CDR3 is TGCGCCAGCAGCCTTCGGACAGGGTCCACCGGGGAGCTGTTTTTT. Translating gives CASSLRTGSTGELFF.

The chain couples TRBV18 to TRBJ2-7; D gene ambiguous. Looked up from germline, CDR1 is KGHSH and CDR2 is LQKENI. With 2 bases removed from V and 2 bases from J, the gap between germline ends came to 13 bases. The CDR3 has 15 residues. The CDR3 nucleotides are TGTGCCAGCTCACCAAGCCTGTCCAATCCCTACGAGCAGTACTTC. Its protein is CASSPSLSNPYEQYF.

The rearrangement links TRBV6-5 to TRBJ2-7, with 8 positions matching TRBD2. This CDR3 contains 14 residues. Germline-derived CDR1 and CDR2 are MNHEY and SVGAGI. With 4 bases clipped from V and 6 bases from J, the junction kept 8 bases outside the gene matches. The CDR3 spells CASSSGTRSREQYF. CDR3 bases: TGTGCCAGCAGTTCCGGGACTAGGAGTCGCGAGCAGTACTTC.

The rearrangement joins TRBV19 to TRBJ1-1; D not certain. V lost 3 bases to trimming and J lost 0 bases, with 14 bases between them. Per germline, CDR1 LNHDA and CDR2 SQIVND (reference sequence). This CDR3 spans 16 amino acids. This CDR3 reads CASSISPRLMNTEAFF. As DNA, the CDR3 is TGTGCCAGTAGTATTTCACCCAGACTTATGAACACTGAAGCTTTCTTT.

The chain is built from TRBV2 and TRBJ2-7; D possibly uses TRBD1 or TRBD2 (5 bases each). Trimming took 6 bases from V and 2 from J, leaving 11 bases between them. The CDR3 loop spans 13 amino acids. The germline gives CDR1 SNHLY, CDR2 FYNNEI. The CDR3 loop reads CASRGDSAYEQYF. The CDR3 DNA sequence: TGTGCCAGCAGGGGAGACAGCGCCTACGAGCAGTACTTC.